Below are 27 T cell receptor beta chains sequenced from a single sample in a study of blood T cell repertoires in COVID-19 (dated by TCRdb to 2020 to 2021). The receptor library was made with the immunoSEQ multiplex PCR assay. The source is immuneACCESS, and TCRdb retained only in-frame sequences with V and J called. Part of the clones is not carried over; for the studies checked, unresolved V genes explain less than half of this, and the remainder is unexplained. Here the sample has 250,000 to 400,000 clones; about nine tenths occur a single time. 1.5% to 2% of the sample goes to the ten largest clones. Sequencing used peripheral blood. The receptors were gathered from a woman younger than 45 with COVID-19, enrolled during active disease.

V and J are TRBV7-2 and TRBJ2-7; tentative D call: TRBD1 (5 bases). Germline CDR1 and CDR2: SGHTA and FQGNSA. V lost 7 bases and J 5 bases, leaving 15 bases between the germline ends. The CDR3 is 13 amino acids. CDR3: CASTFLRDHEQYF. The CDR3 DNA reads as TGTGCCAGCACCTTCCTCAGGGATCACGAGCAGTACTTC.

This clone occurred once. J is TRBJ1-2 and V is TRBV2; D is unresolved. The ends were cut back, 9 bases at V and 6 bases at J, with 11 bases in the middle. The CDR3 has 11 residues. Germline V CDR1 and CDR2: SNHLY, FYNNEI. CDR3 nucleotide sequence: TGTGCCAGTCAGTCTCAGGATGGCTACACCTTC. Amino acids: CASQSQDGYTF.

This clone came up a few times. The chain is built from TRBV6-5 and TRBJ1-1; TRBD1 agrees at 7 bases. This CDR3 region has 13 residues. V shed 6 bases, J shed 7 bases, and the junction held 8 bases outside the gene matches. Looked up from germline, CDR1 is MNHEY and CDR2 is SVGAGI. CDR3 sequence (DNA): TGTGCCAGCAGAGACGACAGGGCGGGTGAAGCTTTCTTT. It specifies CASRDDRAGEAFF.

V is TRBV5-1 and J is TRBJ1-2; 9 bases are shared with TRBD1. Germline V gene sequence: CDR1 SGHRS, CDR2 YFSETQ. The CDR3 has 15 amino acids. J lost 6 bases, V lost 0 bases, and 6 bases had no gene match. The DNA for the CDR3 is TGCGCCAGCAGCTTGGTGGGACAGGGTGGGGATGGCTACACCTTC. It encodes CASSLVGQGGDGYTF.

CDR3 amino acids: CATQGVPDTQYF. CDR3 nucleotide sequence: TGTGCCACACAGGGGGTCCCAGATACGCAGTATTTT. The chain joins TRBV24-1 to TRBJ2-3, with 8 positions matching TRBD1. The V segment lost 10 bases and the J segment 4 bases; nucleotides outside the gene matches: 3. In germline, CDR1 is KGHDR, CDR2 SFDVKD. CDR3 size: 12 residues.

This chain links TRBV18 with TRBJ2-3, with TRBD1 matching 8 bases. V lost 5 bases and J lost 3; bases outside the gene matches: 10. This CDR3 is 16 amino acids long. Germline CDR1 is KGHSH and CDR2 is LQKENI. CDR3 DNA sequence: TGTGCCAGCTCAGCTCAGCAGGGGGCAAGGACAGATACGCAGTATTTT. It translates to CASSAQQGARTDTQYF.

The chain joins TRBV4-1 to TRBJ2-7, with D possibly TRBD2 on 6 matching bases. The ends were cut back, 2 bases at V and 0 bases at J, with 23 bases in the middle. Looked up from germline, CDR1 is MGHRA and CDR2 is YSYEKL. CDR3 length: 19 residues. CDR3 coding DNA: TGCGCCAGCAGCCAACATGGGCTAGCGACCCGAGAGGGCTCCTACGAGCAGTACTTC. Residues: CASSQHGLATREGSYEQYF.

The V gene is TRBV13, the J gene TRBJ1-1, with 8 bases identical to TRBD1. Per the germline V gene, CDR1 is PRHDT and CDR2 is FYEKMQ (reference sequence). V was pared by 5 bases and J by 7 bases, with 3 bases of the junction left unmatched. The CDR3 runs 12 residues. Here the CDR3 DNA reads TGTGCCAGCAGCACACAGGGGGTTGAAGCTTTCTTT. Amino acid sequence: CASSTQGVEAFF.

This chain connects TRBV7-9 to TRBJ1-5; 7 nucleotides match TRBD1. The CDR3 covers 17 residues. Trimming removed 0 bases from V and 1 base from J; junction bases left unmatched: 6. CDR1 is SEHNR, CDR2 FQNEAQ, per germline (reference sequence). In DNA, the CDR3 is TGTGCCAGCAGCTTAGCCCCGACAGGGAGCAGCAATCAGCCCCAGCATTTT. It yields the protein CASSLAPTGSSNQPQHF.

The J gene is TRBJ1-1, the V gene TRBV30; D gene uncertain. The CDR3 length is 13 residues. Between the trimmed V and J ends, which lost 0 bases and 1 base, there was a span of 6 bases. Germline V gene sequence: CDR1 GTSNPN, CDR2 SVGIG (reference sequence). In nucleotides, the CDR3 is TGTGCCTGGAGTGTACGGGAGAACACTGAAGCTTTCTTT. Its translation is CAWSVRENTEAFF.

The V and J genes are TRBV4-2 and TRBJ1-1; no reliable D call. The V end lost 1 base, the J end lost 1 base, and 10 bases lay between the germline ends. CDR1 is LGHNA, CDR2 YNFKEQ, per germline. The CDR3 spans 15 residues. The CDR3 reads CASSQVEGRNTEAFF. In nucleotides, the CDR3 is TGTGCCAGCAGCCAAGTGGAAGGGAGGAACACTGAAGCTTTCTTT.

The chain recombines TRBV9 with TRBJ1-2; a possible D gene is TRBD1 (6 bases). Trimming took off 0 bases at V and 4 bases at J, with 10 bases between the two ends. The CDR3 covers 14 residues. Germline assignment: CDR1 SGDLS and CDR2 YYNGEE. Written as DNA, the CDR3 is TGTGCCAGCAGCGTAGGAGGGGGACCCTATGGCTACACCTTC. It yields the protein CASSVGGGPYGYTF.

This sequence joins TRBV18 and TRBJ1-3; 9 nucleotides agree with TRBD1. V shed 3 bases, J shed 6 bases, and the junction held 6 bases outside the gene matches. Germline-derived CDR1 and CDR2 are KGHSH and LQKENI. This CDR3 comprises 15 residues. CDR3 nucleotides: TGTGCCAGCTCACCCGACAGGGGGGCGAAAAACACCATATATTTT. It encodes CASSPDRGAKNTIYF.

The chain employs TRBV10-3 and TRBJ1-1; a weak D match, TRBD1 (5 bases). CDR3 size: 16 residues. The germline V and J ends were trimmed by 7 bases and 1 base, with 19 bases remaining between them. Germline V CDR1 and CDR2: ENHRY, SYGVKD. In DNA form, the CDR3 reads TGTGCCATCACCAATCTTCCGGGACTGCAGAACACTGAAGCTTTCTTT. Amino acids: CAITNLPGLQNTEAFF.

The rearrangement uses TRBV4-2 and TRBJ1-1; no clear D gene. The CDR3 covers 13 residues. The germline gives CDR1 LGHNA, CDR2 YNFKEQ. Trimming cost V 3 bases and J 4 bases, with 9 bases left between them. CDR3 DNA: TGTGCCAGCAGCCACGGCCGGAGCACTGAAGCTTTCTTT. As protein: CASSHGRSTEAFF.

The sample holds a few counts of this clone. V is TRBV11-2 and J is TRBJ1-6; 7 nucleotides line up with TRBD1. Losses at the gene ends were 5 bases for V and 6 bases for J; bases not matched to a gene: 4. This CDR3 comprises 14 residues. Germline assignment: CDR1 SGHAT and CDR2 FQNNGV. CDR3 nucleotides: TGTGCCAGCAGCCCCTGGGACAGTAATTCACCCCTCCACTTT. Its translation: CASSPWDSNSPLHF.

The chain employs TRBV24-1 and TRBJ1-2; the match to TRBD1 covers 10 bases. CDR3 length: 13 residues. The V segment lost 10 bases and the J segment 8 bases; nucleotides outside the gene matches: 9. Germline V gives CDR1 KGHDR, CDR2 SFDVKD. CDR3 DNA: TGTGCCACTTCCGGGACAGGGGCACAGGGCTACACCTTC. Translating gives CATSGTGAQGYTF.

The CDR3 reads CASSTSETQYF. CDR3 coding DNA: TGTGCCAGCAGTACGAGTGAGACCCAGTACTTC. The chain carries TRBV28 and TRBJ2-5, with unresolved D. Trimming took 5 bases from V and 5 from J, leaving 6 bases between them. The germline CDR1 and CDR2 sequences are MDHEN and SYDVKM. This CDR3 has 11 residues.

This rearrangement joins TRBV27 to TRBJ2-7; perhaps TRBD1 as D (5 bases). Trimming left V 8 bases short and J 2 bases short, with 16 bases between. CDR3 size: 14 residues. Germline V gene lookup returns CDR1 MNHEY and CDR2 SMNVEV (reference sequence). Here the CDR3 DNA reads TGTGCCAGCTCCAATGCAGGGCGAACCTACGAGCAGTACTTC. This gives the protein CASSNAGRTYEQYF.

The chain links TRBV7-9 to TRBJ1-5, with D hard to call. This CDR3 is built from 14 residues. Between the trimmed V and J ends, which lost 3 bases and 0 bases, there was a span of 6 bases. CDR1 SEHNR and CDR2 FQNEAQ come from the germline V gene (reference sequence). The CDR3 DNA follows: TGTGCCAGCAGCTTCCCAGGTAGCAATCAGCCCCAGCATTTT. Translated, it gives CASSFPGSNQPQHF.

The genes are TRBV28 and TRBJ1-2, with D unclear. Germline CDR1 is MDHEN and CDR2 is SYDVKM. Trimming took off 6 bases at V and 4 bases at J, with 9 bases between the two ends. This CDR3 contains 12 residues. CDR3 protein: CASSDSVYGYTF. The CDR3 region has the DNA TGTGCCAGCAGCGACTCCGTCTATGGCTACACCTTC.

The chain recombines TRBV19 with TRBJ2-5; a weak D match, TRBD1 (6 bases). V lost 4 bases, J lost 7 bases, and 22 bases lay in between. This CDR3 comprises 16 residues. Per germline, CDR1 LNHDA and CDR2 SQIVND (reference sequence). Written as DNA, the CDR3 is TGTGCCAGTAGTACATACAGGGCACCCGAATTAGGGACCCAGTACTTC. As protein: CASSTYRAPELGTQYF.

The chain employs TRBV5-6 and TRBJ2-3; 9 bases are shared with TRBD1. This CDR3 contains 16 residues. The germline gives CDR1 SGHDT, CDR2 YYEEEE. The V gene end was trimmed by 4 bases and the J gene end by 3 bases; junction bases not matched to a gene: 9. The CDR3 protein is CASSMDRGRTTDTQYF. CDR3 DNA sequence: TGTGCCAGCAGCATGGACAGGGGCCGAACGACAGATACGCAGTATTTT.

Details on this clone: This CDR3 is also generated by other DNA sequences in the sample. The chain couples TRBV19 to TRBJ2-1, with 14 bases fitting TRBD2. The CDR3 runs 15 residues. Germline lookup yields CDR1 LNHDA and CDR2 SQIVND (reference sequence). V shed 4 bases, J shed 7 bases, and the junction held 3 bases outside the gene matches. This chain's CDR3 is CASSTTSGGANEQFF. The CDR3 DNA is TGTGCCAGTAGTACGACTAGCGGGGGGGCAAATGAGCAGTTCTTC.

In this sample, this clone turned up a few times. The chain links TRBV28 to TRBJ1-2; D gene unclear. The germline gives CDR1 MDHEN, CDR2 SYDVKM. The V and J ends lost 3 bases and 10 bases respectively, with 9 bases between them. The CDR3 has 11 amino acids. This CDR3 reads CASSFGQAYTF. CDR3 coding DNA: TGTGCCAGCAGTTTTGGGCAGGCCTACACCTTC.

CDR3 loop: CASSVRTDGYNEQFF. For the CDR3, the DNA is TGTGCCAGCAGCGTAAGGACAGACGGCTACAATGAGCAGTTCTTC. This rearrangement joins TRBV7-3 to TRBJ2-1; weak D call: TRBD1 (6 bases). Trimming removed 5 bases at V and 3 bases at J, with 14 bases between. This CDR3 is 15 amino acids long. CDR1 is SGHTA, CDR2 FQGTGA, per germline.

V is TRBV20-1 and J is TRBJ2-5; D is undetermined. The V end lost 4 bases, the J end lost 6 bases, and 9 bases lay between the germline ends. This CDR3 contains 11 residues. CDR1 and CDR2 from the germline V gene are DFQATT and SNEGSKA (reference sequence). The CDR3 bases are TGCAGTGCTACCCCGTCTAAGACCCAGTACTTC. Translation: CSATPSKTQYF.